These 31 T cell receptor beta chains share one sample of origin, sequenced in a study of identical twins' blood T cells. In TCRdb, the 5' RACE reads were re-called with MiXCR into one record per CDR3 protein. The repertoire holds fewer than 450,000 distinct CDR3 sequences, with approximately 30% as singletons. Sequencing used PBMCs. Every receptor here comes from a woman between 18 and 55 years old in good health.

Only one count was recorded for this clonotype. This clone may be a read error of a much larger clone one base away. The rearrangement uses TRBV11-3 and TRBJ2-1, with D perhaps matching TRBD2 (6 bases). Germline CDR1 and CDR2: SGHNT and YENEEA. The CDR3 contains 15 residues. Trimming cost V 3 bases and J 2 bases, with 11 bases left between them. The chain's CDR3 is CASSFYGSTYNEQFF. The CDR3 DNA reads as TGTGCCAGCAGCTTTTACGGGAGCACCTACAATGAGCAGTTCTTC.

The chain is built from TRBV20-1 and TRBJ1-1; D remains unclear. V lost 3 bases to trimming and J lost 1 base, with 12 bases between them. There are 14 residues in the CDR3. Germline V lookup: CDR1 DFQATT, CDR2 SNEGSKA (reference sequence). The CDR3 here is CSARARRPNTEAFF. The CDR3, as DNA: TGCAGTGCTAGGGCTAGGAGGCCGAACACTGAAGCTTTCTTT.

The gene calls are TRBV20-1 and TRBJ2-5; TRBD2 aligns across 12 bases. This CDR3 is built from 16 residues. The J segment lost 1 base and the V segment lost 0 bases, leaving 3 bases of the junction unmatched. Germline CDR1 and CDR2: DFQATT and SNEGSKA (reference sequence). CDR3 loop: CSARERLAGVQETQYF. The CDR3, as DNA: TGCAGTGCTAGAGAGAGACTAGCGGGAGTCCAAGAGACCCAGTACTTC.

CDR3 coding DNA: TGTGCCAGCAGTTACGACACACCGAACACCGGGGAGCTGTTTTTT. It translates to CASSYDTPNTGELFF. V and J are TRBV6-6 and TRBJ2-2; no definite D call. The germline CDR1 and CDR2 sequences are MNHNY and SVGAGI (reference sequence). The CDR3 has 15 residues. Trimming took off 2 bases at V and 0 bases at J, with 7 bases between the two ends.

The rearrangement links TRBV29-1 to TRBJ1-2; a weak D match, TRBD1 (6 bases). The CDR3 runs to 14 residues. The germline V gene has CDR1 SQVTM and CDR2 ANQGSEA. V was shortened by 1 base and J by 4 bases, with 13 bases between the two germline ends. The DNA of the CDR3 is TGCAGCGTTGAAGTCGGCGGAGGGGGCTATGGCTACACCTTC. Amino acids: CSVEVGGGGYGYTF.

In this sample, this clonotype turned up a few times. The chain links TRBV5-1 to TRBJ2-2; unclear D gene. Trimming took 4 bases from V and 0 from J, leaving 10 bases between them. The length of the CDR3 is 15 residues. Germline V gene lookup returns CDR1 SGHRS and CDR2 YFSETQ. CDR3 sequence: CASSETVANTGELFF. The DNA for the CDR3 is TGCGCCAGCAGCGAAACCGTCGCGAACACCGGGGAGCTGTTTTTT.

The chain is built from TRBV10-2 and TRBJ2-2; D unresolved. Germline CDR1 is WSHSY and CDR2 is SAAADI. V was shortened by 7 bases and J by 3 bases, with 9 bases between the two germline ends. The CDR3 is 13 amino acids. The CDR3 nucleotides read TGCGCCAGCACCCCTGGATACACCGGGGAGCTGTTTTTT. Protein product: CASTPGYTGELFF.

The chain joins TRBV5-1 to TRBJ2-6; D is uncertain. Germline-derived CDR1 and CDR2 are SGHRS and YFSETQ. V was pared by 1 base and J by 0 bases, with 14 bases between. The CDR3 runs to 18 residues. As DNA, the CDR3 is TGCGCCAGCAGCTTGAAGTTCGGGCAGATCTCTGGGGCCAACGTCCTGACTTTC. Its protein product is CASSLKFGQISGANVLTF.

This clonotype was counted ten times or more. The V gene is TRBV2, the J gene TRBJ1-5; D not resolved. Deletions cut 2 bases from V and 5 bases from J, with 10 bases between. The CDR3 length is 14 residues. The V gene's germline CDR1 is SNHLY and CDR2 FYNNEI. The CDR3 here is CASSELKGYQPQHF. The CDR3 DNA follows: TGTGCCAGCAGTGAACTGAAAGGATATCAGCCCCAGCATTTT.

This clonotype was seen more than once but under ten times. The J gene is TRBJ1-2, the V gene TRBV5-1; 7 positions match TRBD1. J lost 1 base, V lost 4 bases, and 4 bases had no gene match. CDR1 is SGHRS and CDR2 is YFSETQ in the germline V gene. The CDR3 has 14 residues. The DNA of the CDR3 is TGCGCCAGCAGCGGCGGACAGGTTAACTATGGCTACACCTTC. Translated, it gives CASSGGQVNYGYTF.

This clonotype was found a few times. V and J are TRBV29-1 and TRBJ2-2; D gene unclear. Germline assignment: CDR1 SQVTM and CDR2 ANQGSEA. The V end was cut by 6 bases, the J end by 3 bases, with 8 bases between. CDR3 length equals 12 residues. The CDR3 region is CSVSLYTGELFF. The CDR3 coding sequence is TGCAGCGTCAGCCTTTACACCGGGGAGCTGTTTTTT.

This clonotype was counted ten times or more. This chain links TRBV12-3 or TRBV12-4 with TRBJ2-4; weak D call: TRBD1 (6 bases). The CDR3 consists of 15 residues. Trimming took off 5 bases at V and 7 bases at J, with 18 bases between the two ends. CDR3 DNA: TGTGCCAGCAGTGTACAGGGACGAGGTTACAACATTCAGTACTTC. The encoded protein is CASSVQGRGYNIQYF.

This clonotype was counted between two and nine times. This chain uses TRBV4-3 with TRBJ2-3, with D unclear. This CDR3 comprises 15 residues. Germline lookup yields CDR1 LGHNA and CDR2 YSLEER. The V end lost 1 base, the J end lost 0 bases, and 8 bases lay between the germline ends. CDR3 sequence (DNA): TGCGCCAGCAGCCAAGGGGTAGGGAGCACAGATACGCAGTATTTT. This translates into CASSQGVGSTDTQYF.

This clonotype was picked up a small number of times. The chain carries TRBV7-9 and TRBJ1-4, with a possible D match to TRBD1 (6 bases). The CDR3 totals 13 residues. V lost 7 bases and J lost 11, with 17 bases in between. Per the germline V gene, CDR1 is SEHNR and CDR2 is FQNEAQ (reference sequence). Written as DNA, the CDR3 is TGTGCCAGCATGGGCCCAGCTCAGGGGAAACTGTTTTTT. Translated: CASMGPAQGKLFF.

A note on this clonotype: One end of the junction does not line up with germline, which may come from a read error. J is TRBJ2-7 and V is TRBV4-3; either TRBD1 or TRBD2 may fit D (5 bases each). CDR3 size: 14 residues. Germline V lookup: CDR1 LGHNA, CDR2 YSLEER. The CDR3 DNA reads as TGCGCCAGCGGCCAAGAGGGGTTTCCCTACGAGCAGTACTTC. Amino acid sequence: CASGQEGFPYEQYF.

This clonotype was picked up one time. V gene TRBV28 combines with J gene TRBJ1-5; TRBD1 is a possible D gene (5 bases). V lost 6 bases and J 5 bases, leaving 14 bases between the germline ends. Germline lookup yields CDR1 MDHEN and CDR2 SYDVKM. This CDR3 has 14 amino acids. The CDR3 DNA sequence: TGTGCCAGCAGCCCCCGGATGGGGGATCAGCCCCAGCATTTT. Translating gives CASSPRMGDQPQHF.

This chain joins TRBV7-9 and TRBJ1-5, with D unresolved. Trimming took off 3 bases at V and 5 bases at J, with 5 bases between the two ends. CDR1 and CDR2 from the germline V gene are SEHNR and FQNEAQ (reference sequence). This CDR3 comprises 12 residues. The CDR3 loop reads CASSFEHQPQHF. DNA for the CDR3: TGTGCCAGCAGCTTTGAACATCAGCCCCAGCATTTT.

The chain has TRBV29-1 and TRBJ1-1; 7 bases align to TRBD1. V lost 7 bases, J lost 5 bases, and 10 bases stayed unmatched. CDR1 is SQVTM and CDR2 is ANQGSEA in the germline V gene. This CDR3 spans 13 amino acids. DNA for the CDR3: TGCAGCGCCTACAGGGGAGTGAGAACTGAAGCTTTCTTT. This translates into CSAYRGVRTEAFF.

This clonotype was seen more than once but under ten times. The chain recombines TRBV3-1 with TRBJ2-7, with D hard to call. Germline assignment: CDR1 LGHDT and CDR2 YNNKEL (reference sequence). With 2 bases removed from V and 4 bases from J, the gap between germline ends came to 12 bases. The CDR3 covers 14 residues. The CDR3 coding sequence is TGTGCCAGCAGCCAACGAGACTTGCGGTACGAGCAGTACTTC. Amino acids: CASSQRDLRYEQYF.

This chain links TRBV20-1 with TRBJ1-2; D perhaps matches TRBD1 (5 bases). This CDR3 region has 12 residues. Germline loops: CDR1 DFQATT, CDR2 SNEGSKA (reference sequence). Trimming left V 3 bases short and J 4 bases short, with 9 bases between. Here the CDR3 DNA reads TGCAGTGCTAGGAGGGGAGTCTATGGCTACACCTTC. Protein: CSARRGVYGYTF.

As regards this clonotype: This may be a read error: a much more frequent sequence differs by one nucleotide. The CDR3 coding sequence is TGTGCCAGCATCCAGGACAGGGGTGAGCAGTTCTTC. Translation gives CASIQDRGEQFF. The chain joins TRBV28 to TRBJ2-1; 9 nucleotides line up with TRBD1. CDR3 length: 12 amino acids. V lost 7 bases and J lost 9; bases outside the gene matches: 4. Germline CDR1 is MDHEN and CDR2 is SYDVKM. The variable domain in full, with the rest retrieved from reference TRBV28 and TRBJ2-1, is DVKVTQSSRYLVKRTGEKVFLECVQDMDHENMFWYRQDPGLGLRLIYFSYDVKMKEKGDIPEGYSVSREKKERFSLILESASTNQTSMYLCASIQDRGEQFFGPGTRLTVL.

This clonotype was seen a few times. The V and J genes are TRBV6-5 and TRBJ1-1; D is perhaps TRBD1 (6 bases). CDR3 length: 15 amino acids. The V and J ends lost 5 bases and 5 bases respectively, with 18 bases between them. CDR1 and CDR2 (germline): MNHEY, SVGAGI. The DNA for the CDR3 is TGTGCCAGCAGTAATCATCTACAGGGTGGTACTGAAGCTTTCTTT. This gives the protein CASSNHLQGGTEAFF.

This clonotype was seen more than once but under ten times. The V call is TRBV7-6, the J call TRBJ2-1, with D unclear. Germline-derived CDR1 and CDR2 are SGHVS and FNYEAQ. V lost 4 bases, J lost 0 bases, and 10 bases lay in between. This CDR3 comprises 15 residues. As DNA, the CDR3 is TGTGCCAGCAGCTCTAACATGGGCTCCTACAATGAGCAGTTCTTC. Protein: CASSSNMGSYNEQFF. Variable domain in full (rest from reference TRBV7-6 and TRBJ2-1): GAGVSQSPRYKVTKRGQDVALRCDPISGHVSLYWYRQALGQGPEFLTYFNYEAQQDKSGLPNDRFSAERPEGSISTLTIQRTEQRDSAMYRCASSSNMGSYNEQFFGPGTRLTVL.

This clonotype was seen only a few times. The chain uses TRBV3-1 and TRBJ2-3; TRBD2 matches at 7 bases. The germline CDR1 and CDR2 sequences are LGHDT and YNNKEL (reference sequence). V shed 0 bases and J 0 bases; nucleotides not matched to a gene: 9. This CDR3 is built from 18 residues. CDR3 sequence reads: CASSQDGLAVTSTDTQYF. The CDR3, as DNA: TGTGCCAGCAGCCAAGATGGGCTAGCGGTTACTAGCACAGATACGCAGTATTTT.

The V and J genes are TRBV29-1 and TRBJ2-1, with D possibly TRBD1 on 5 matching bases. Germline CDR1 and CDR2: SQVTM and ANQGSEA. Trimming pared 7 bases from V and 0 bases from J, leaving 13 bases between. This CDR3 is built from 14 residues. CDR3 DNA sequence: TGCAGCGGCCGGACACCGGGCTCCTACAATGAGCAGTTCTTC. Translating it yields CSGRTPGSYNEQFF.

The sample holds a few counts of this clonotype. The chain links TRBV29-1 to TRBJ1-1; 9 nucleotides align to TRBD1. J lost 3 bases, V lost 7 bases, and 15 bases had no gene match. CDR1 is SQVTM and CDR2 is ANQGSEA in the germline V gene. The CDR3 spans 16 residues. The CDR3 DNA reads as TGCAGCGCTGTGGGGGACAGGGAAGAGGGGTACACTGAAGCTTTCTTT. This sequence encodes CSAVGDREEGYTEAFF.

This clonotype has only a few counts. The rearrangement links TRBV24-1 to TRBJ2-1; no clear D gene. The V and J ends lost 3 bases and 5 bases respectively, with 7 bases between them. The CDR3 length is 13 residues. Germline V gene sequence: CDR1 KGHDR, CDR2 SFDVKD. The CDR3 DNA is TGTGCCACCAGTGATGTGGCTCACAATGAGCAGTTCTTC. Residues: CATSDVAHNEQFF.

This chain uses TRBV11-2 with TRBJ2-1; TRBD2 aligns across 7 bases. The CDR3 runs 15 residues. Per the germline V gene, CDR1 is SGHAT and CDR2 is FQNNGV. J was trimmed by 10 bases and V by 0 bases; bases with no gene match: 9. This chain's CDR3 is CASSLEYWEGREQFF. The CDR3 nucleotides are TGTGCCAGCAGCTTAGAATATTGGGAGGGAAGAGAGCAGTTCTTC.

The chain recombines TRBV20-1 with TRBJ2-7; 7 bases fit TRBD1. CDR3 size: 13 residues. V lost 5 bases and J lost 3; bases outside the gene matches: 7. Germline CDR1 DFQATT, CDR2 SNEGSKA (reference sequence). In DNA, the CDR3 is TGCAGTGCTCCGATAGGGACAGACTACGAGCAGTACTTC. It is translated as CSAPIGTDYEQYF.

Only one count was recorded for this clonotype. Mismatch with germline at one junction end may stem from a read error. V usage is TRBV12-3 or TRBV12-4 and J usage is TRBJ1-5; possible D gene TRBD1, 5 bases. The CDR3 is 17 amino acids. Written as DNA, the CDR3 is TGTGCTAGCAGTCCGATTGGGGCTGGGGGGATCAATCAGCCCCAGCATTTT. Protein: CASSPIGAGGINQPQHF.

This clonotype was seen a handful of times. The chain carries TRBV5-1 and TRBJ2-7; D might be TRBD2 (5 bases). The ends were cut back, 4 bases at V and 3 bases at J, with 17 bases in the middle. CDR1 SGHRS and CDR2 YFSETQ come from the germline V gene. The CDR3 totals 15 residues. CDR3: CASSIGVGRSYEQYF. In DNA, the CDR3 is TGCGCCAGCAGCATCGGGGTAGGTCGGAGCTACGAGCAGTACTTC.